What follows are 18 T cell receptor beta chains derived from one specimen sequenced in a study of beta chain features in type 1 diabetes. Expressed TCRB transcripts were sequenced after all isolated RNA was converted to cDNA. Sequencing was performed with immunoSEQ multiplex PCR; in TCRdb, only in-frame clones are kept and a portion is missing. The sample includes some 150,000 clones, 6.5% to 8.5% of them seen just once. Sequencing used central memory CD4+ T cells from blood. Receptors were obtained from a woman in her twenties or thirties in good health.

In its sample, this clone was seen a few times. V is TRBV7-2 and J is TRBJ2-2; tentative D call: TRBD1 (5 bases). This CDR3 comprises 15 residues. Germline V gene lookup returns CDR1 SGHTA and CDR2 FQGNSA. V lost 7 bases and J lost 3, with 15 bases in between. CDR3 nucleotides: TGTGCCAGCATCGCCAAGGGGTTGCACACCGGGGAGCTGTTTTTT. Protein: CASIAKGLHTGELFF.

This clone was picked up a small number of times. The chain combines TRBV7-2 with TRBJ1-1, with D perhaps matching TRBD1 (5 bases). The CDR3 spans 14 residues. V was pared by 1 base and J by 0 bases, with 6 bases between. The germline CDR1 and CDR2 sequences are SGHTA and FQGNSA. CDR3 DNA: TGTGCCAGCAGCTTAGACAGGTTGAACACTGAAGCTTTCTTT. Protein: CASSLDRLNTEAFF.

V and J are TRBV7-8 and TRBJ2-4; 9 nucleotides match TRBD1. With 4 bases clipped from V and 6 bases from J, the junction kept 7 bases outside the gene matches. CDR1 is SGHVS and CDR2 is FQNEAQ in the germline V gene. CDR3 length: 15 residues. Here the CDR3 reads CASSSTGGGGNIQYF. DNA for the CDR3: TGTGCCAGCAGCTCGACAGGGGGAGGCGGAAACATTCAGTACTTC.

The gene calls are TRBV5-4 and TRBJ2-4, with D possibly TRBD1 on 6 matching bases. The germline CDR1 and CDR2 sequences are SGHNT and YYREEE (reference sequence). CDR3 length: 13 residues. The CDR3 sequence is CAIRGIDKNIQYF. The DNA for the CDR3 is TGTGCTATCAGGGGTATTGACAAAAACATTCAGTACTTC.

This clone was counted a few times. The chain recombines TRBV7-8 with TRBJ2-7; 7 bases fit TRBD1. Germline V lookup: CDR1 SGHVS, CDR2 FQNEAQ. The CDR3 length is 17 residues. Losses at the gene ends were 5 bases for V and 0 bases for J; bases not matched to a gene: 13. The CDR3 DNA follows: TGTGCCAGCAGCCGAACTTCAGGGGGTTCGGCCTCCTACGAGCAGTACTTC. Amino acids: CASSRTSGGSASYEQYF.

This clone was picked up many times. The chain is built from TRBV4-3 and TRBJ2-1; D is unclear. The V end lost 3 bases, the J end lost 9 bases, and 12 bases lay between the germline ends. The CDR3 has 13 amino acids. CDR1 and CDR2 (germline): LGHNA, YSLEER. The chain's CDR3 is CASSHQSPGEQFF. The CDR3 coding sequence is TGCGCCAGCAGCCATCAAAGTCCAGGTGAGCAGTTCTTC.

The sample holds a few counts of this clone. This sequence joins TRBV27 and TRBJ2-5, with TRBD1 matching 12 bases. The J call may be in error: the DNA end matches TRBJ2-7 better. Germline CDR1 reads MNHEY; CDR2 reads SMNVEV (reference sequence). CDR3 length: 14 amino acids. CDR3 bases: TGTGCCAGCAGTCGGGACAGGGGGCAGTACGAGCAGTACTTC. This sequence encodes CASSRDRGQYEQYF.

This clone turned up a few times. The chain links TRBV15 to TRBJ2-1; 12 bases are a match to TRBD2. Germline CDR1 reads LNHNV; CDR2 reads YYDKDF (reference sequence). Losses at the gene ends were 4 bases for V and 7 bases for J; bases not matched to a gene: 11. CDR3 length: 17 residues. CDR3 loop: CATSKGLAGLGLNEQFF. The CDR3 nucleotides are TGTGCCACCAGCAAAGGACTAGCGGGATTGGGACTGAATGAGCAGTTCTTC.

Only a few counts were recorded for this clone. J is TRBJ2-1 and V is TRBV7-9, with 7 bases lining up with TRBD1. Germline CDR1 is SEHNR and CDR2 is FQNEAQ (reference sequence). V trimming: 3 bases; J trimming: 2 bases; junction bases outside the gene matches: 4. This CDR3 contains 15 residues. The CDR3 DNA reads TGTGCCAGCAGCTTCTGGACAGGCCCCTACAATGAGCAGTTCTTC. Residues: CASSFWTGPYNEQFF.

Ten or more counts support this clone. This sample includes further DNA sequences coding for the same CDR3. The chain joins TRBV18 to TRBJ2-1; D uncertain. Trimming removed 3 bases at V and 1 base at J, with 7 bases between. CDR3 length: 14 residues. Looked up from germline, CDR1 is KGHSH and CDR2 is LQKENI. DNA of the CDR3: TGTGCCAGCTCACCTTCTAGGTCCTACAATGAGCAGTTCTTC. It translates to CASSPSRSYNEQFF.

This chain's CDR3 is CASSLNMGTSGNNEQFF. In nucleotides, the CDR3 is TGTGCCAGCAGCTTAAACATGGGGACTAGCGGTAACAATGAGCAGTTCTTC. The chain joins TRBV7-3 to TRBJ2-1; 11 nucleotides match TRBD2. There are 17 residues in the CDR3. The germline V gene has CDR1 SGHTA and CDR2 FQGTGA. J lost 5 bases, V lost 1 base, and 7 bases had no gene match.

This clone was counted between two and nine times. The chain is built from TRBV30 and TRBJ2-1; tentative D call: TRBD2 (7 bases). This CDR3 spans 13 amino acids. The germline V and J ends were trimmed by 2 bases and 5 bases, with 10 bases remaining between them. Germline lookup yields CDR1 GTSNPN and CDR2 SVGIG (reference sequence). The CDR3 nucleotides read TGTGCCTGGAGTAAGGGGGGGGACAATGAGCAGTTCTTC. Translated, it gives CAWSKGGDNEQFF.

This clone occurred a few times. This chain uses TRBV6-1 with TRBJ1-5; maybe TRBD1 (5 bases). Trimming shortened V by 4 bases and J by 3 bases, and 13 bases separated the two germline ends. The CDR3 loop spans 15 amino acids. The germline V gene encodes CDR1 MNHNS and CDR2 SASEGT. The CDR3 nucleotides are TGTGCCAGCAGTGCAGGGAGGGTGGCCAATCAGCCCCAGCATTTT. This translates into CASSAGRVANQPQHF.

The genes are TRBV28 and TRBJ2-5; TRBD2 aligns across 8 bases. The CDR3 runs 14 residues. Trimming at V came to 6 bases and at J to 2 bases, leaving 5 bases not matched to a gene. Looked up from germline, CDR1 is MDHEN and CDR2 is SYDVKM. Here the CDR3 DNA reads TGTGCCAGCAGACCGGGACTAGAACAAGAGACCCAGTACTTC. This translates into CASRPGLEQETQYF. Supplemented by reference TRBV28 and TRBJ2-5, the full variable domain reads DVKVTQSSRYLVKRTGEKVFLECVQDMDHENMFWYRQDPGLGLRLIYFSYDVKMKEKGDIPEGYSVSREKKERFSLILESASTNQTSMYLCASRPGLEQETQYFGPGTRLLVL.

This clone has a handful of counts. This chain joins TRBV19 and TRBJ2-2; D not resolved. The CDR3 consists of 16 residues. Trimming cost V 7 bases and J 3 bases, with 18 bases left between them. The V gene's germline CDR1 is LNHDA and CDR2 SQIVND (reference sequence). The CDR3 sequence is CASNPLGVSDTGELFF. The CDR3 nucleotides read TGTGCCAGTAACCCATTAGGAGTCAGCGACACCGGGGAGCTGTTTTTT.

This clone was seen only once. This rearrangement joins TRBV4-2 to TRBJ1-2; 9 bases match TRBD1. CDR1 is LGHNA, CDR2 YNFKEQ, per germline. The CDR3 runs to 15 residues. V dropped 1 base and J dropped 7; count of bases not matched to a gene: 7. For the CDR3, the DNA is TGTGCCAGCAGCCAAGGATTTACAGGGGGCTCTGGCTACACCTTC. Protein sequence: CASSQGFTGGSGYTF.

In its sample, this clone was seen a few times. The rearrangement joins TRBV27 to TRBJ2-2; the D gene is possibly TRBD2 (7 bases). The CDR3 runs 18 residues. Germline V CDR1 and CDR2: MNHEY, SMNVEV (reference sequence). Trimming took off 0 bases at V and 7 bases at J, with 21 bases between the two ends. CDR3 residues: CASSLSSLGGGPGGELFF. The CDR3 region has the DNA TGTGCCAGCAGTTTATCGAGTTTAGGGGGAGGGCCCGGCGGGGAGCTGTTTTTT.

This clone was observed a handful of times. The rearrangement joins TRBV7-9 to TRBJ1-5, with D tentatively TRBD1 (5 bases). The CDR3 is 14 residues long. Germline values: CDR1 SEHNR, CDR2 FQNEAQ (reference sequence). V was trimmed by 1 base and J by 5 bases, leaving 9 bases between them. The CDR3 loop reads CASSLDGDYQPQHF. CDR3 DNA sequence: TGTGCCAGCAGCTTAGACGGGGACTATCAGCCCCAGCATTTT.